Presented here are 24 T cell receptor beta chains from one specimen sequenced in a study of shared clonotypes between healthy human individuals. TCRdb's copy holds only in-frame clones and misses some; the assay was immunoSEQ multiplex PCR. The table has around 1.1 million clones, about four fifths seen once. The sequenced sample consisted of memory CD4+ T cells from PBMCs. As for subset: CD45RA-negative fraction. These receptors were obtained from a man between 18 and 35 years old in good health. Some clones in this sample may be carry-over from other donors' samples.

This clone showed up many times. Additional DNA sequences in this sample encode the identical CDR3. The gene calls are TRBV7-9 and TRBJ2-7; the D gene is possibly TRBD1 (5 bases). V lost 4 bases and J 3 bases, leaving 7 bases between the germline ends. CDR1 is SEHNR, CDR2 FQNEAQ, per germline (reference sequence). The CDR3 is made up of 12 amino acids. CDR3 residues: CASSSQGYEQYF. The CDR3 region has the DNA TGTGCCAGCAGCTCTCAGGGCTACGAGCAGTACTTC.

In its sample, this clone was seen a few times. The chain joins TRBV5-4 to TRBJ1-1, with D tentatively TRBD1 (6 bases). The germline V and J ends were trimmed by 4 bases and 0 bases, with 16 bases remaining between them. The CDR3 has 16 amino acids. Germline CDR1 reads SGHNT; CDR2 reads YYREEE (reference sequence). Here the CDR3 reads CASSPQTGGLNTEAFF. The CDR3 DNA is TGTGCCAGCAGCCCCCAGACAGGCGGGCTGAACACTGAAGCTTTCTTT.

The chain links TRBV15 to TRBJ1-1; no clear D gene. The CDR3 has 14 residues. Per the germline V gene, CDR1 is LNHNV and CDR2 is YYDKDF (reference sequence). The V end was cut by 0 bases, the J end by 0 bases, with 5 bases between. CDR3: CATSRDQVNTEAFF. In nucleotides, the CDR3 is TGTGCCACCAGCAGAGATCAGGTGAACACTGAAGCTTTCTTT. Variable domain in full (rest from reference TRBV15 and TRBJ1-1): DAMVIQNPRYQVTQFGKPVTLSCSQTLNHNVMYWYQQKSSQAPKLLFHYYDKDFNNEADTPDNFQSRRPNTSFCFLDIRSPGLGDTAMYLCATSRDQVNTEAFFGQGTRLTVV.

The V and J genes are TRBV28 and TRBJ1-4, with a weak D call TRBD1 (5 bases). V was cut by 7 bases and J by 0 bases, with 18 bases left in between. The CDR3 sequence is 17 residues long. Per germline, CDR1 MDHEN and CDR2 SYDVKM. CDR3 sequence reads: CASIPAGGLATNEKLFF. CDR3 nucleotide sequence: TGTGCCAGCATCCCCGCGGGGGGACTAGCAACTAATGAAAAACTGTTTTTT.

The chain recombines TRBV27 with TRBJ2-1; D remains unclear. Germline V gene sequence: CDR1 MNHEY, CDR2 SMNVEV (reference sequence). The germline V and J ends were trimmed by 5 bases and 7 bases, with 6 bases remaining between them. The CDR3 extends over 11 amino acids. CDR3 in amino acids: CASSRRNEQFF. The CDR3 bases are TGTGCCAGCAGTCGGAGAAATGAGCAGTTCTTC.

The J gene is TRBJ2-1, the V gene TRBV5-1; tentatively, D is TRBD1 (5 bases). Germline V gives CDR1 SGHRS, CDR2 YFSETQ. Trimming stripped 1 base from V and 0 bases from J, with 11 bases between. The CDR3 length is 16 residues. As DNA, the CDR3 is TGCGCCAGCAGCTTGAGCACCGACAGCTCCTACAATGAGCAGTTCTTC. This gives the protein CASSLSTDSSYNEQFF.

The chain carries TRBV28 and TRBJ2-7; 9 nucleotides line up with TRBD1. This CDR3 is built from 14 residues. Trimming removed 5 bases from V and 2 bases from J; junction bases left unmatched: 4. Germline V gene sequence: CDR1 MDHEN, CDR2 SYDVKM. CDR3 sequence: CASSKGQGPYEQYF. In DNA form, the CDR3 reads TGTGCCAGCAGTAAGGGACAGGGTCCCTACGAGCAGTACTTC.

V gene TRBV28 combines with J gene TRBJ1-2, with a tentative D call TRBD1 (5 bases). This CDR3 has 16 amino acids. Germline-derived CDR1 and CDR2 are MDHEN and SYDVKM. Trimming removed 2 bases from V and 0 bases from J, with 13 bases in between. For the CDR3, the DNA is TGTGCCAGCAGTTTAAGTACGCCAGGGTCTAACTATGGCTACACCTTC. This codes for CASSLSTPGSNYGYTF.

This clone is a singleton in its sample. The chain combines TRBV7-9 with TRBJ2-7, with 7 bases lining up with TRBD1. CDR3 length: 13 amino acids. Germline V gene data show CDR1 as SEHNR and CDR2 as FQNEAQ (reference sequence). V dropped 8 bases and J dropped 3; count of bases not matched to a gene: 7. This CDR3 is CASGGQVDYEQYF. CDR3 coding DNA: TGTGCCAGCGGAGGACAGGTAGACTACGAGCAGTACTTC.

The CDR3 region has the DNA TGCAGCGTTGGGGGACAGGGAGGGAACACTGAAGCTTTCTTT. Encoded protein: CSVGGQGGNTEAFF. The V and J genes are TRBV29-1 and TRBJ1-1; 9 bases line up with TRBD1. Germline lookup yields CDR1 SQVTM and CDR2 ANQGSEA. With 4 bases clipped from V and 1 base from J, the junction kept 4 bases outside the gene matches. The CDR3 has 14 residues.

The chain has TRBV18 and TRBJ2-1; 15 positions match TRBD2. The V and J ends lost 5 bases and 11 bases, in that order; junction bases with no gene match: 7. The CDR3 runs 15 residues. Germline V CDR1 and CDR2: KGHSH, LQKENI. CDR3 bases: TGTGCCAGCTCAGCGGGACTAGCGGGAGGACTTAAGCAGTTCTTC. Its translation: CASSAGLAGGLKQFF.

The rearrangement joins TRBV6-5 to TRBJ2-1; tentatively, D is TRBD1 or TRBD2 (5 bases each). The CDR3 runs to 11 residues. Germline assignment: CDR1 MNHEY and CDR2 SVGAGI. The germline V and J ends were trimmed by 8 bases and 5 bases, with 7 bases remaining between them. The CDR3 region is CASVGDNEQFF. CDR3 sequence (DNA): TGTGCCAGCGTGGGGGACAATGAGCAGTTCTTC.

The chain links TRBV7-9 to TRBJ1-1; 9 bases agree with TRBD1. CDR1 is SEHNR, CDR2 FQNEAQ, per germline (reference sequence). Germline trimming cut 3 bases from V and 5 bases from J; bases unmatched to any gene: 7. The CDR3 extends over 15 amino acids. The CDR3 nucleotides read TGTGCCAGCAGCTTTCTGGACAGGGGAGAGACTGAAGCTTTCTTT. As protein: CASSFLDRGETEAFF. The entire variable domain, with the rest obtained from reference TRBV7-9 and TRBJ1-1, is as follows: DTGVSQNPRHKITKRGQNVTFRCDPISEHNRLYWYRQTLGQGPEFLTYFQNEAQLEKSRLLSDRFSAERPKGSFSTLEIQRTEQGDSAMYLCASSFLDRGETEAFFGQGTRLTVV.

V is TRBV10-1 and J is TRBJ1-2; a possible D gene is TRBD1 (5 bases). Germline V gene lookup returns CDR1 WNHNN and CDR2 SYGVQD (reference sequence). The CDR3 spans 13 residues. V lost 5 bases and J lost 5, with 12 bases in between. CDR3 in DNA: TGCGCCAGCAGTCCCGCCAGGGATTATGGCTACACCTTC. Translating it yields CASSPARDYGYTF.

The chain carries TRBV19 and TRBJ2-2; 9 bases line up with TRBD2. V gave up 5 bases and J gave up 6 bases; unmatched junction bases: 7. The CDR3 consists of 15 residues. CDR1 is LNHDA and CDR2 is SQIVND in the germline V gene (reference sequence). The CDR3 DNA reads TGTGCCAGTAGTGCCCTCGGGACTAGCCCCGGGGAGCTGTTTTTT. Residues: CASSALGTSPGELFF.

J is TRBJ1-1 and V is TRBV7-8, with 9 positions matching TRBD1. This CDR3 is built from 14 residues. V shed 7 bases and J 5 bases; nucleotides not matched to a gene: 8. Germline CDR1 and CDR2: SGHVS and FQNEAQ. This CDR3 reads CASITGGGMTEAFF. DNA for the CDR3: TGTGCCAGCATAACAGGGGGCGGAATGACTGAAGCTTTCTTT.

The chain is built from TRBV5-5 and TRBJ2-7; 8 bases align to TRBD1. Germline V lookup: CDR1 SGHKS, CDR2 YYEKEE (reference sequence). The CDR3 length is 15 residues. Losses at the gene ends were 4 bases for V and 6 bases for J; bases not matched to a gene: 12. The DNA of the CDR3 is TGTGCCAGCAGCCTTACAGGACAGGGTCGGGTCGAGCAGTACTTC. Translation gives CASSLTGQGRVEQYF. Together with reference TRBV5-5 and TRBJ2-7, the CDR3 gives the full variable domain: DAGVTQSPTHLIKTRGQQVTLRCSPISGHKSVSWYQQVLGQGPQFIFQYYEKEERGRGNFPDRFSARQFPNYSSELNVNALLLGDSALYLCASSLTGQGRVEQYFGPGTRLTVT.

V and J are TRBV29-1 and TRBJ1-2; D uncertain. Trimming removed 5 bases from V and 6 bases from J, with 10 bases in between. The V gene's germline CDR1 is SQVTM and CDR2 ANQGSEA. The CDR3 contains 11 residues. CDR3 region: CSVQRGDGYTF. The CDR3 region has the DNA TGCAGCGTTCAGCGCGGGGATGGCTACACCTTC. The full variable domain, in which reference TRBV29-1 and TRBJ1-2 provide the parts outside the CDR3, is SAVISQKPSRDICQRGTSLTIQCQVDSQVTMMFWYRQQPGQSLTLIATANQGSEATYESGFVIDKFPISRPNLTFSTLTVSNMSPEDSSIYLCSVQRGDGYTFGSGTRLTVV.

The chain has TRBV28 and TRBJ2-7; weak D call: TRBD2 (5 bases). Germline V gene data show CDR1 as MDHEN and CDR2 as SYDVKM. The V and J ends lost 2 bases and 8 bases respectively, with 19 bases between them. This CDR3 comprises 15 residues. The CDR3 protein is CASSLMGSSGTKQYF. The CDR3, as DNA: TGTGCCAGCAGTTTAATGGGCTCGAGCGGCACGAAGCAGTACTTC.

A word on this clone: Different DNA sequences within this sample yield the same CDR3. The V and J genes are TRBV30 and TRBJ2-5; D is uncertain. The CDR3 contains 10 residues. Germline V CDR1 and CDR2: GTSNPN, SVGIG (reference sequence). Trimming cost V 2 bases and J 4 bases, with 2 bases left between them. CDR3 residues: CAWSRETQYF. The CDR3 DNA reads TGTGCCTGGAGTAGAGAGACCCAGTACTTC. Together with reference TRBV30 and TRBJ2-5, the CDR3 gives the full variable domain: SQTIHQWPATLVQPVGSPLSLECTVEGTSNPNLYWYRQAAGRGLQLLFYSVGIGQISSEVPQNLSASRPQDRQFILSSKKLLLSDSGFYLCAWSRETQYFGPGTRLLVL.

The J gene is TRBJ1-3, the V gene TRBV5-4, with D possibly matching TRBD1 (6 bases). V was pared by 3 bases and J by 0 bases, with 10 bases between. CDR3 size: 15 residues. CDR1 is SGHNT and CDR2 is YYREEE in the germline V gene (reference sequence). The CDR3 DNA follows: TGTGCCAGCAGCTCCAGACAGGCCTCTGGAAACACCATATATTTT. Translated: CASSSRQASGNTIYF.

This chain uses TRBV28 with TRBJ1-2; D gene ambiguous. Looked up from germline, CDR1 is MDHEN and CDR2 is SYDVKM. There are 11 residues in the CDR3. Trimming removed 4 bases at V and 8 bases at J, with 8 bases between. As DNA, the CDR3 is TGTGCCAGCAGTTCTCTCCCGGGCTACACCTTC. It is translated as CASSSLPGYTF.

The rearrangement uses TRBV20-1 and TRBJ2-1; no reliable D call. V was shortened by 6 bases and J by 13 bases, with 13 bases between the two germline ends. The CDR3 covers 10 residues. Germline values: CDR1 DFQATT, CDR2 SNEGSKA (reference sequence). The CDR3 region is CSAETTVQFF. DNA of the CDR3: TGCAGTGCCGAAACCACGGTTCAGTTCTTC.

V is TRBV11-2 and J is TRBJ2-2; D is ambiguous. Trimming removed 4 bases from V and 6 bases from J, with 12 bases in between. Germline V gives CDR1 SGHAT, CDR2 FQNNGV. The CDR3 contains 14 residues. The CDR3 sequence: CASSSELPAGELFF. In DNA, the CDR3 is TGTGCCAGCAGCTCAGAGTTACCGGCCGGGGAGCTGTTTTTT. Full variable domain (missing parts from reference TRBV11-2 and TRBJ2-2): EAGVAQSPRYKIIEKRQSVAFWCNPISGHATLYWYQQILGQGPKLLIQFQNNGVVDDSQLPKDRFSAERLKGVDSTLKIQPAKLEDSAVYLCASSSELPAGELFFGEGSRLTVL.